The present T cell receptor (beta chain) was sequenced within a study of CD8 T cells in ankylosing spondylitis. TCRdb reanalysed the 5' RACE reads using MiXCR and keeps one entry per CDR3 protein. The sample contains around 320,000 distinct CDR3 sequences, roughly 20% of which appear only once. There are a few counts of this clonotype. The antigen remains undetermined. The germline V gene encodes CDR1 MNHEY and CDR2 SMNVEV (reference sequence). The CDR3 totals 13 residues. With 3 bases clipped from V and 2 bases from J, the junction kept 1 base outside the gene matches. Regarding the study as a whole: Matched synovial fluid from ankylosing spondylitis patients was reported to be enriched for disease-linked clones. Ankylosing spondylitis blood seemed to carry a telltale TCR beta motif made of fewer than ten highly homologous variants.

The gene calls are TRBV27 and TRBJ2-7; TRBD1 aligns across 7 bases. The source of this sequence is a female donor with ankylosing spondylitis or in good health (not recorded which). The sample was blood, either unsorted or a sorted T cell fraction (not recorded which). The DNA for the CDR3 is TGTGCCAGCAGTTTTGACAGGGCCTACGAGCAGTACTTC. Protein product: CASSFDRAYEQYF.